This TCR beta chain was identified in a study of cytomegalovirus exposure and HLA in healthy donors. Amplification used 60 Vbeta primers and 13 Jbeta primers. TCRdb keeps only in-frame clones here, not all; method: immunoSEQ multiplex PCR. The sample holds fewer than 120,000 clones, 65% to 85% seen once. Study results and caveats: It was 160 or so TCR beta chains that were listed as cytomegalovirus-associated. The authors later linked a missense DCLRE1C variant to TCR beta V- and J-gene trimming. In a later analysis, across HLA loci, associated TCR counts were highest for DRB1, lowest for HLA-C.

CDR1 is SGHRS and CDR2 is YFSETQ in the germline V gene. The junction had 18 bases not matched to a gene; V was cut back by 4 bases and J by 5 bases. This CDR3 has 19 residues. Remarks on this clone: The antigen is unknown.

The sequence derives from a man younger than 40 in good health and CMV-seropositive. Sequencing was performed on PBMCs. V and J are TRBV5-1 and TRBJ2-2; 9 nucleotides agree with TRBD2. The CDR3 spells CASSHFGPFLSGRTGELFF. CDR3 bases: TGCGCCAGCAGCCATTTTGGGCCGTTTCTGAGCGGGAGGACCGGGGAGCTGTTTTTT.